These 26 T cell receptor beta chains were all obtained from the same sample, sequenced in a study of shared clonotypes between healthy human individuals. Measured with immunoSEQ multiplex PCR; TCRdb has only the in-frame clones, and not every one. The sample carries some 1.4 million clones, roughly 96% recorded once. The specimen sequenced was naive CD4+ T cells sorted from blood. Subset meaning: CD45RA+ positively selected. All receptors come from a man aged 30 to 45 in good health.

The J gene is TRBJ2-1, the V gene TRBV28, with no clear D. V shed 5 bases and J shed 0 bases, with 14 bases lying between them. CDR3 length equals 16 residues. Germline-derived CDR1 and CDR2 are MDHEN and SYDVKM. CDR3 DNA: TGTGCCAGCAGTACCCCGGACCATGTCTCCTACAATGAGCAGTTCTTC. Translation gives CASSTPDHVSYNEQFF.

A single count supports this clone. This rearrangement joins TRBV4-1 to TRBJ1-2, with unresolved D. The CDR3 is 16 amino acids. V was pared by 0 bases and J by 4 bases, with 15 bases between. Germline V gene lookup returns CDR1 MGHRA and CDR2 YSYEKL. The CDR3 protein is CASSQDEQQYPYGYTF. DNA for the CDR3: TGCGCCAGCAGCCAAGATGAGCAACAGTACCCCTATGGCTACACCTTC.

The genes are TRBV9 and TRBJ1-3; D is ambiguous. The germline gives CDR1 SGDLS, CDR2 YYNGEE. V lost 2 bases and J 0 bases, leaving 12 bases between the germline ends. CDR3 length: 16 residues. CDR3 sequence: CASSVMMEGSGNTIYF. The CDR3 region has the DNA TGTGCCAGCAGCGTTATGATGGAGGGCTCTGGAAACACCATATATTTT.

The chain couples TRBV29-1 to TRBJ2-1; the D is unclear. The V end was cut by 4 bases, the J end by 9 bases, with 13 bases between. Germline V CDR1 and CDR2: SQVTM, ANQGSEA. The CDR3 consists of 12 residues. The CDR3 sequence: CSVGVGTTEQFF. In nucleotides, the CDR3 is TGCAGCGTTGGTGTAGGCACCACTGAGCAGTTCTTC.

The chain joins TRBV10-3 to TRBJ2-5; 10 bases are a match to TRBD1. Germline CDR1 reads ENHRY; CDR2 reads SYGVKD. Losses at the gene ends were 10 bases for V and 4 bases for J; bases not matched to a gene: 15. This CDR3 has 16 residues. The CDR3 DNA is TGTGCCACCTTCTCGGCGGGACAGGGGTCTCGAGAGACCCAGTACTTC. Translation: CATFSAGQGSRETQYF.

This rearrangement joins TRBV11-2 to TRBJ2-3, with D uncertain. The germline V and J ends were trimmed by 5 bases and 6 bases, with 9 bases remaining between them. There are 12 residues in the CDR3. Germline-derived CDR1 and CDR2 are SGHAT and FQNNGV. This chain's CDR3 is CASSILGDTQYF. CDR3 in DNA: TGTGCCAGCAGCATACTTGGGGATACGCAGTATTTT. Full variable domain (missing parts from reference TRBV11-2 and TRBJ2-3): EAGVAQSPRYKIIEKRQSVAFWCNPISGHATLYWYQQILGQGPKLLIQFQNNGVVDDSQLPKDRFSAERLKGVDSTLKIQPAKLEDSAVYLCASSILGDTQYFGPGTRLTVL.

This rearrangement joins TRBV2 to TRBJ2-7; D ambiguous. This CDR3 has 14 residues. CDR1 is SNHLY, CDR2 FYNNEI, per germline. Deletions cut 2 bases from V and 5 bases from J, with 13 bases between. The CDR3 is CASSERQYNNEQYF. CDR3 nucleotide sequence: TGTGCCAGCAGTGAAAGGCAGTACAATAACGAGCAGTACTTC. Based on the CDR3 plus reference TRBV2 and TRBJ2-7, the full variable domain is EPEVTQTPSHQVTQMGQEVILRCVPISNHLYFYWYRQILGQKVEFLVSFYNNEISEKSEIFDDQFSVERPDGSNFTLKIRSTKLEDSAMYFCASSERQYNNEQYFGPGTRLTVT.

V and J are TRBV30 and TRBJ2-1, with TRBD2 matching over 10 bases. Germline CDR1 GTSNPN, CDR2 SVGIG (reference sequence). The junction had 5 bases not matched to a gene; V was cut back by 0 bases and J by 0 bases. CDR3 length equals 17 residues. The CDR3 protein is CAWSVWSGRGSYNEQFF. The CDR3 DNA follows: TGTGCCTGGAGTGTCTGGAGCGGGAGGGGCTCCTACAATGAGCAGTTCTTC.

The rearrangement uses TRBV18 and TRBJ2-1; 10 nucleotides match TRBD2. The CDR3 contains 15 residues. Trimming cost V 5 bases and J 4 bases; bases outside gene matches: 5. Germline loops: CDR1 KGHSH, CDR2 LQKENI. The CDR3 DNA reads as TGTGCCAGCTCATCGACTAGCGGGCTATACAATGAGCAGTTCTTC. Translation gives CASSSTSGLYNEQFF.

The CDR3 nucleotides read TGTGCCAGCAGCCAGGGGAGCACAGATACGCAGTATTTT. Residues: CASSQGSTDTQYF. The chain uses TRBV6-4 and TRBJ2-3; tentatively, D is TRBD1 (6 bases). Germline-derived CDR1 and CDR2 are MRHNA and SNTAGT. The length of the CDR3 is 13 residues. Trimming stripped 6 bases from V and 0 bases from J, with 7 bases between.

This clone was found once. The chain's CDR3 is CASSPAPGNEQFF. In DNA form, the CDR3 reads TGTGCCAGCAGCCCCGCCCCCGGCAATGAGCAGTTCTTC. V usage is TRBV9 and J usage is TRBJ2-1; D not resolved. This CDR3 has 13 residues. In germline, CDR1 is SGDLS, CDR2 YYNGEE. V was shortened by 4 bases and J by 6 bases, with 11 bases between the two germline ends. Combining the CDR3 with reference TRBV9 and TRBJ2-1 gives the whole variable domain DSGVTQTPKHLITATGQRVTLRCSPRSGDLSVYWYQQSLDQGLQFLIQYYNGEERAKGNILERFSAQQFPDLHSELNLSSLELGDSALYFCASSPAPGNEQFFGPGTRLTVL.

The genes are TRBV14 and TRBJ2-7; a possible D gene is TRBD1 (5 bases). Germline assignment: CDR1 SGHDN and CDR2 FVKESK. The CDR3 is 13 amino acids. Deletions cut 0 bases from V and 12 bases from J, with 15 bases between. CDR3 region: CASSQETEELPYF. CDR3 nucleotide sequence: TGTGCCAGCAGCCAAGAGACAGAGGAGCTTCCGTACTTC.

The V and J genes are TRBV6-1 and TRBJ1-1; possibly TRBD1 for D (5 bases). CDR1 is MNHNS, CDR2 SASEGT, per germline. This CDR3 is built from 15 residues. V lost 7 bases and J lost 1, with 16 bases in between. Here the CDR3 DNA reads TGTGCCAGCACTCAAGCGGAGGGGCGGAACACTGAAGCTTTCTTT. This encodes CASTQAEGRNTEAFF.

The table lists this clone with a count of one. This same CDR3 is encoded by further DNA sequences in the sample. V is TRBV7-2 and J is TRBJ2-1; 12 bases agree with TRBD2. J gave up 4 bases and V 5 bases, and 3 bases lay outside the gene matches. The CDR3 contains 15 residues. The germline V gene has CDR1 SGHTA and CDR2 FQGNSA. The CDR3 nucleotides read TGTGCCAGCAGCCCCCTAGCGGGAGGGTACAATGAGCAGTTCTTC. This translates into CASSPLAGGYNEQFF.

The chain links TRBV4-3 to TRBJ2-7, with D possibly matching TRBD1 (6 bases). CDR3 length equals 16 residues. CDR1 and CDR2 (germline): LGHNA, YSLEER. V shed 2 bases and J shed 2 bases, with 16 bases lying between them. CDR3 residues: CASSQPPRDTPYEQYF. The CDR3 region has the DNA TGCGCCAGCAGCCAACCCCCTCGGGACACCCCCTACGAGCAGTACTTC.

The chain couples TRBV15 to TRBJ2-1, with 8 bases that match TRBD2. Looked up from germline, CDR1 is LNHNV and CDR2 is YYDKDF (reference sequence). The CDR3 has 17 residues. With V trimmed by 5 bases and J by 0 bases, 9 bases remained unmatched. This CDR3 is CATSPTSGLHSYNEQFF. The DNA for the CDR3 is TGTGCCACCAGCCCTACTAGCGGACTGCACTCCTACAATGAGCAGTTCTTC.

With respect to this clone: The sample carries other DNA sequences with the same CDR3. The chain uses TRBV20-1 and TRBJ2-3; D gene uncertain. Trimming removed 4 bases at V and 2 bases at J, with 4 bases between. Looked up from germline, CDR1 is DFQATT and CDR2 is SNEGSKA (reference sequence). This CDR3 spans 11 amino acids. The CDR3 DNA is TGCAGTGCTACCCCCACAGATACGCAGTATTTT. As protein: CSATPTDTQYF.

The chain is built from TRBV27 and TRBJ1-5, with D maybe TRBD1 (5 bases). CDR1 is MNHEY and CDR2 is SMNVEV in the germline V gene (reference sequence). Trimming removed 5 bases from V and 9 bases from J, with 20 bases in between. This CDR3 spans 15 amino acids. The CDR3 here is CASSINRDGVRPQHF. Written as DNA, the CDR3 is TGTGCCAGCAGTATCAACCGGGACGGTGTGAGGCCCCAGCATTTT.

The chain joins TRBV7-8 to TRBJ2-7; 10 bases are a match to TRBD2. Germline CDR1 reads SGHVS; CDR2 reads FQNEAQ. This CDR3 has 18 amino acids. Unmatched junction bases numbered 12, after V lost 1 base and J lost 3 bases. The CDR3 spells CASSLVLAGVGVGYEQYF. The CDR3 bases are TGTGCCAGCAGCTTAGTTCTAGCGGGAGTTGGAGTTGGCTACGAGCAGTACTTC.

CDR3 loop: CASSLFKTGPSYGYTF. The CDR3 nucleotides read TGTGCCAGCAGTTTATTCAAAACAGGGCCTAGCTATGGCTACACCTTC. This rearrangement joins TRBV28 to TRBJ1-2; possible D gene TRBD1, 6 bases. The CDR3 consists of 16 residues. V lost 1 base and J 4 bases, leaving 16 bases between the germline ends. CDR1 MDHEN and CDR2 SYDVKM come from the germline V gene.

The chain is built from TRBV28 and TRBJ2-1; 9 bases are a match to TRBD2. Germline assignment: CDR1 MDHEN and CDR2 SYDVKM. V lost 6 bases and J lost 4; bases outside the gene matches: 7. CDR3 length: 15 residues. CDR3 amino acids: CASRPGLALYNEQFF. CDR3 coding DNA: TGTGCCAGCAGACCCGGACTAGCGCTTTACAATGAGCAGTTCTTC.

This chain joins TRBV27 and TRBJ1-1; D perhaps matches TRBD1 (6 bases). The V and J ends lost 0 bases and 1 base respectively, with 9 bases between them. CDR1 is MNHEY, CDR2 SMNVEV, per germline (reference sequence). CDR3 size: 15 residues. CDR3 DNA: TGTGCCAGCAGTTTATCTGGGGGGCGGAACACTGAAGCTTTCTTT. It encodes CASSLSGGRNTEAFF.

Comments on this clone: Different DNA sequences within this sample yield the same CDR3. The rearrangement joins TRBV5-1 to TRBJ2-1, with a tentative D call TRBD1 (6 bases). V lost 4 bases to trimming and J lost 10 bases, with 12 bases between them. The CDR3 totals 12 residues. Germline V gives CDR1 SGHRS, CDR2 YFSETQ. CDR3 sequence: CASSLGQGEQFF. Here the CDR3 DNA reads TGCGCCAGCAGCCTGGGACAAGGAGAGCAGTTCTTC.

The gene calls are TRBV2 and TRBJ1-5, with D unresolved. The CDR3 spans 16 residues. Germline V gene data show CDR1 as SNHLY and CDR2 as FYNNEI. V was trimmed by 4 bases and J by 1 base, leaving 14 bases between them. The CDR3 region has the DNA TGTGCCAGCAGTGCGCTCCCCACGAGGAGCAATCAGCCCCAGCATTTT. As protein: CASSALPTRSNQPQHF.

The chain uses TRBV4-3 and TRBJ1-2, with D possibly TRBD1 on 5 matching bases. The CDR3 loop spans 15 amino acids. Germline loops: CDR1 LGHNA, CDR2 YSLEER. V was shortened by 0 bases and J by 8 bases, with 16 bases between the two germline ends. This CDR3 reads CASSQEPWRGEGYTF. The CDR3 DNA follows: TGCGCCAGCAGCCAAGAGCCCTGGCGGGGCGAAGGCTACACCTTC.

This clone was counted only a few times. This chain uses TRBV10-1 with TRBJ2-7; D may be TRBD1 (6 bases). Germline assignment: CDR1 WNHNN and CDR2 SYGVQD (reference sequence). The V and J ends lost 5 bases and 3 bases respectively, with 11 bases between them. The CDR3 totals 13 residues. The CDR3 DNA is TGCGCCAGCAGTAAGGACAGTAACTACGAGCAGTACTTC. It is translated as CASSKDSNYEQYF.